This TCR beta chain was obtained from a study of beta chain features in type 1 diabetes. Study-wide results and caveats: It was among patients, rather than healthy donors, that naive, central memory and Treg TCRB repertoires appeared more similar. For cells with high TCR expression, cDNA sequencing could yield over-representation. Shortening that was moderate but significant affected the TCRB CDR3s of Type 1 diabetes patients in all four CD4+ subsets.

cDNA synthesis used the whole RNA isolate, giving expressed TCRB sequences. Libraries were prepared by immunoSEQ multiplex PCR; TCRdb keeps only in-frame clonotypes and omits some of them. Among more than 250,000 clones listed, over 20% were seen once. V lost 3 bases to trimming and J lost 4 bases, with 16 bases between them. The CDR3 contains 15 residues. Germline CDR1 and CDR2: LNHDA and SQIVND (reference sequence). Only a few counts were recorded for this clone. Its antigen remains unknown. The chain carries TRBV19 and TRBJ2-7; tentatively, D is TRBD1 (5 bases). The TCR originated in a woman in her forties with type 1 diabetes. Input material: naive CD4+ T cells from blood. The CDR3 spells CASSIATERIYEQYF. Here the CDR3 DNA reads TGTGCCAGTAGTATCGCGACAGAAAGGATTTACGAGCAGTACTTC.